A single sample gave rise to the 32 T cell receptor beta chains below, sequenced in a study of OX40 agonist ivuxolimab in advanced cancers. TCRdb's copy holds only in-frame clones and misses some; the assay was immunoSEQ multiplex PCR. The sample records some 15,000 clones, roughly 88% being singletons. Material: CD4+ or CD8+ T cells sorted from blood, obtained in a trial of the OX40 agonist ivuxolimab. These receptors all come from an adult with an advanced solid tumor such as melanoma, head and neck, liver or kidney cancer.

This sequence joins TRBV11-3 and TRBJ2-1; 8 bases are shared with TRBD2. This CDR3 comprises 14 residues. Germline CDR1 reads SGHNT; CDR2 reads YENEEA. After removal of 5 bases from V and 7 bases from J, the junction contained 7 bases not matched to a gene. The CDR3 DNA sequence: TGTGCCAGCAGCAAAAAGTTAGCGGGAAATGAGCAGTTCTTC. Residues: CASSKKLAGNEQFF.

The chain employs TRBV6-1 and TRBJ2-7, with 8 bases lining up with TRBD1. The CDR3 spans 15 residues. Germline V gene data show CDR1 as MNHNS and CDR2 as SASEGT. Trimming at V came to 1 base and at J to 2 bases, leaving 4 bases not matched to a gene. CDR3 sequence: CASSEEGTGAYEQYF. Written as DNA, the CDR3 is TGTGCCAGCAGTGAAGAGGGGACAGGTGCCTACGAGCAGTACTTC.

This clone has just one count. V gene TRBV25-1 combines with J gene TRBJ1-1; maybe TRBD1 (5 bases). V was cut by 6 bases and J by 0 bases, with 17 bases left in between. The CDR3 loop spans 16 amino acids. Germline loops: CDR1 MGHDK, CDR2 SYGVNS. The CDR3 protein is CASSSSGPRMNTEAFF. CDR3 sequence (DNA): TGTGCCAGCAGCTCTTCGGGGCCAAGGATGAACACTGAAGCTTTCTTT. Filled out from reference TRBV25-1 and TRBJ1-1, the complete variable domain reads EADIYQTPRYLVIGTGKKITLECSQTMGHDKMYWYQQDPGMELHLIHYSYGVNSTEKGDLSSESTVSRIRTEHFPLTLESARPSHTSQYLCASSSSGPRMNTEAFFGQGTRLTVV.

The CDR3 region has the DNA TGTGCCAGCAGTTACGGCGGGGAGCTGTTTTTT. Translated, it gives CASSYGGELFF. The chain recombines TRBV6-5 with TRBJ2-2; no definite D call. CDR3 length: 11 amino acids. The V end lost 2 bases, the J end lost 7 bases, and 2 bases lay between the germline ends. Germline-derived CDR1 and CDR2 are MNHEY and SVGAGI.

The chain employs TRBV5-8 and TRBJ2-1, with D perhaps matching TRBD2 (6 bases). Germline assignment: CDR1 SGHTS and CDR2 YDEGEE. This CDR3 has 15 residues. V was cut by 3 bases and J by 7 bases, with 17 bases left in between. The CDR3 coding sequence is TGTGCCAGCAGCTCCCGGGACTCCATTTGGAATGAGCAGTTCTTC. Translation: CASSSRDSIWNEQFF.

This rearrangement joins TRBV7-9 to TRBJ2-2; 8 bases agree with TRBD1. From germline, CDR1 is SEHNR and CDR2 FQNEAQ (reference sequence). Losses at the gene ends were 2 bases for V and 5 bases for J; bases not matched to a gene: 10. This CDR3 is 17 amino acids long. As DNA, the CDR3 is TGTGCCAGCAGCTTACCCCGGACAGGGAGGAATACCGGGGAGCTGTTTTTT. Protein product: CASSLPRTGRNTGELFF.

V is TRBV7-9 and J is TRBJ2-1; a weak D match, TRBD1 (6 bases). V was trimmed by 7 bases and J by 7 bases, leaving 23 bases between them. There are 16 residues in the CDR3. CDR1 SEHNR and CDR2 FQNEAQ come from the germline V gene (reference sequence). CDR3 sequence: CASTGAGGYRWNEQFF. CDR3 coding DNA: TGTGCCAGCACAGGGGCGGGCGGGTACAGGTGGAATGAGCAGTTCTTC.

CDR3 sequence reads: CASSPGYSTDTQYF. The CDR3 coding sequence is TGTGCCAGCAGTCCCGGTTACAGCACAGATACGCAGTATTTT. The chain uses TRBV27 and TRBJ2-3; D not certain. The CDR3 consists of 14 residues. V lost 5 bases to trimming and J lost 0 bases, with 9 bases between them. Germline V gene data show CDR1 as MNHEY and CDR2 as SMNVEV (reference sequence).

The chain combines TRBV7-9 with TRBJ1-1; no reliable D call. V lost 1 base, J lost 4 bases, and 7 bases lay in between. This CDR3 contains 13 residues. The germline gives CDR1 SEHNR, CDR2 FQNEAQ (reference sequence). The CDR3 DNA is TGTGCCAGCAGCTTAGAAGGAGTCACTGAAGCTTTCTTT. Encoded protein: CASSLEGVTEAFF.

The V gene is TRBV7-3, the J gene TRBJ2-7; D possibly corresponds to TRBD2 (5 bases). CDR1 and CDR2 (germline): SGHTA, FQGTGA. V was cut by 3 bases and J by 4 bases, with 19 bases left in between. The length of the CDR3 is 16 residues. CDR3 in amino acids: CASSFSVTRSGYEQYF. CDR3 DNA: TGTGCCAGCAGCTTCTCGGTAACTAGGAGTGGGTACGAGCAGTACTTC.

The chain uses TRBV19 and TRBJ2-5; D gene ambiguous. The V and J ends lost 4 bases and 5 bases respectively, with 8 bases between them. Germline CDR1 and CDR2: LNHDA and SQIVND (reference sequence). The CDR3 covers 12 residues. CDR3 nucleotides: TGTGCCAGTAGTAGTTCGTGGGAGACCCAGTACTTC. Translation gives CASSSSWETQYF.

To note about this clone: At one end the junction does not follow the germline gene, possibly because of a read error. V usage is TRBV25-1 and J usage is TRBJ1-1; maybe TRBD1 (6 bases). CDR1 MGHDK and CDR2 SYGVNS come from the germline V gene. This CDR3 has 12 residues. CDR3 sequence (DNA): TGCGCCAGCAGCATCGGACAGTTTGAAGCTTTCTTT. Its translation is CASSIGQFEAFF.

The chain joins TRBV6-5 to TRBJ1-1; D is possibly TRBD1 (5 bases). This CDR3 comprises 13 residues. V was shortened by 3 bases and J by 2 bases, with 7 bases between the two germline ends. Germline V lookup: CDR1 MNHEY, CDR2 SVGAGI. The CDR3 protein is CASSYGGNTEAFF. CDR3 nucleotides: TGTGCCAGCAGTTATGGGGGTAACACTGAAGCTTTCTTT.

The rearrangement links TRBV5-6 to TRBJ1-1; 10 nucleotides align to TRBD1. Looked up from germline, CDR1 is SGHDT and CDR2 is YYEEEE. The ends lost 4 bases at V and 5 bases at J; junction bases unmatched: 5. This CDR3 comprises 14 residues. CDR3 in DNA: TGTGCCAGCAGCCTCGGACAGGGGGTAACTGAAGCTTTCTTT. It specifies CASSLGQGVTEAFF.

The rearrangement uses TRBV13 and TRBJ1-1, with TRBD1 as a possible D gene (5 bases). Germline V gene lookup returns CDR1 PRHDT and CDR2 FYEKMQ (reference sequence). The CDR3 spans 15 residues. V lost 2 bases and J 3 bases, leaving 13 bases between the germline ends. CDR3 sequence (DNA): TGTGCCAGCAGCTTAATAGGGGAAGGGTACACTGAAGCTTTCTTT. It yields the protein CASSLIGEGYTEAFF. Full variable domain (outside the CDR3, taken from reference TRBV13 and TRBJ1-1): AAGVIQSPRHLIKEKRETATLKCYPIPRHDTVYWYQQGPGQDPQFLISFYEKMQSDKGSIPDRFSAQQFSDYHSELNMSSLELGDSALYFCASSLIGEGYTEAFFGQGTRLTVV.

The chain combines TRBV28 with TRBJ1-1, with no clear D. Germline V gives CDR1 MDHEN, CDR2 SYDVKM. The ends were cut back, 2 bases at V and 7 bases at J, with 14 bases in the middle. The length of the CDR3 is 14 residues. For the CDR3, the DNA is TGTGCCAGCAGTTTAAAACGCACACACTTTGAAGCTTTCTTT. This encodes CASSLKRTHFEAFF. Full variable domain (missing parts from reference TRBV28 and TRBJ1-1): DVKVTQSSRYLVKRTGEKVFLECVQDMDHENMFWYRQDPGLGLRLIYFSYDVKMKEKGDIPEGYSVSREKKERFSLILESASTNQTSMYLCASSLKRTHFEAFFGQGTRLTVV.

The chain couples TRBV6-1 to TRBJ2-2; unclear D gene. Trimming removed 0 bases at V and 5 bases at J, with 4 bases between. Per the germline V gene, CDR1 is MNHNS and CDR2 is SASEGT. The CDR3 is made up of 13 amino acids. CDR3 nucleotide sequence: TGTGCCAGCAGTGAAGCTGAGACCGGGGAGCTGTTTTTT. Encoded protein: CASSEAETGELFF.

This clone came up once. The chain joins TRBV13 to TRBJ1-4; tentatively, D is TRBD1 (6 bases). In germline, CDR1 is PRHDT, CDR2 FYEKMQ (reference sequence). V lost 5 bases and J lost 5, with 15 bases in between. This CDR3 comprises 15 residues. CDR3 sequence reads: CASSARGPVNEKLFF. Here the CDR3 DNA reads TGTGCCAGCAGCGCCCGGGGGCCAGTCAATGAAAAACTGTTTTTT.

CDR3 DNA: TGTGCCAGCAGCCTCAGACTAGCGGACTACAATGAGCAGTTCTTC. Translation: CASSLRLADYNEQFF. V and J are TRBV14 and TRBJ2-1, with 9 bases identical to TRBD2. The CDR3 spans 15 residues. The V segment lost 4 bases and the J segment 3 bases; nucleotides outside the gene matches: 4. Germline lookup yields CDR1 SGHDN and CDR2 FVKESK. The complete variable domain, with remaining parts taken from reference TRBV14 and TRBJ2-1, reads EAGVTQFPSHSVIEKGQTVTLRCDPISGHDNLYWYRRVMGKEIKFLLHFVKESKQDESGMPNNRFLAERTGGTYSTLKVQPAELEDSGVYFCASSLRLADYNEQFFGPGTRLTVL.

This clone has a single count. The chain is built from TRBV7-2 and TRBJ2-7; 12 bases match TRBD1. CDR1 is SGHTA and CDR2 is FQGNSA in the germline V gene. Trimming at V came to 3 bases and at J to 4 bases, leaving 10 bases not matched to a gene. The CDR3 is made up of 17 amino acids. CDR3 residues: CASSLVPPGQGAYEQYF. Here the CDR3 DNA reads TGTGCCAGCAGCTTGGTACCCCCGGGACAGGGGGCTTACGAGCAGTACTTC.

This clone was found once. The J gene is TRBJ2-7, the V gene TRBV13; weak D call: TRBD2 (6 bases). The V gene's germline CDR1 is PRHDT and CDR2 FYEKMQ (reference sequence). V was clipped by 5 bases and J by 4 bases, with 15 bases between them. The CDR3 has 14 amino acids. In DNA form, the CDR3 reads TGTGCCAGCAGCCCAGTAGCGGTCCCTTACGAGCAGTACTTC. Its translation is CASSPVAVPYEQYF.

The V and J genes are TRBV4-1 and TRBJ1-1, with 8 bases fitting TRBD1. Losses at the gene ends were 7 bases for V and 1 base for J; bases not matched to a gene: 8. Germline assignment: CDR1 MGHRA and CDR2 YSYEKL. This CDR3 is 15 amino acids long. Here the CDR3 reads CASTVIGTGNTEAFF. CDR3 nucleotides: TGCGCCAGCACCGTTATCGGGACAGGGAACACTGAAGCTTTCTTT.

The chain has TRBV27 and TRBJ2-2; D might be TRBD2 (5 bases). V gave up 1 base and J gave up 5 bases, with 11 bases separating them. In germline, CDR1 is MNHEY, CDR2 SMNVEV (reference sequence). The CDR3 totals 15 residues. The CDR3 DNA is TGTGCCAGCAGTTTATATCTAGAGGGTACCGGGGAGCTGTTTTTT. Its translation: CASSLYLEGTGELFF.

This chain connects TRBV25-1 to TRBJ2-5, with 7 bases matching TRBD1. V shed 4 bases and J 5 bases; nucleotides not matched to a gene: 10. CDR1 and CDR2 (germline): MGHDK, SYGVNS. This CDR3 is built from 15 residues. In nucleotides, the CDR3 is TGTGCCAGCAGTGCACCGGACAGGACGGAGGAGACCCAGTACTTC. Its protein is CASSAPDRTEETQYF.

In its sample, this clone ranks as medium-sized. V usage is TRBV9 and J usage is TRBJ2-5, with D unclear. This CDR3 comprises 14 residues. With 5 bases removed from V and 7 bases from J, the gap between germline ends came to 18 bases. Germline V gene lookup returns CDR1 SGDLS and CDR2 YYNGEE. CDR3 bases: TGTGCCAGCAGTCCCGCGGACCTGGCTGGGACCCAGTACTTC. Translated: CASSPADLAGTQYF.

In this sample, this clone turned up once. The chain joins TRBV4-3 to TRBJ2-6; TRBD1 matches at 7 bases. Germline V gene sequence: CDR1 LGHNA, CDR2 YSLEER. J lost 11 bases, V lost 2 bases, and 18 bases had no gene match. The CDR3 is made up of 18 amino acids. The CDR3, as DNA: TGCGCCAGCAGCCAAAATAATCCTTTAGACAGGGAAGGGCACGTCCTGACTTTC. Its translation is CASSQNNPLDREGHVLTF.

The chain couples TRBV4-3 to TRBJ2-7; a possible D gene is TRBD1 (6 bases). CDR1 and CDR2 (germline): LGHNA, YSLEER. Trimming stripped 1 base from V and 6 bases from J, with 16 bases between. The CDR3 covers 15 residues. In nucleotides, the CDR3 is TGCGCCAGCAGCCAAGCCTACACAGGGTTGGCCGAGCAGTACTTC. Protein sequence: CASSQAYTGLAEQYF.

This chain links TRBV6-5 with TRBJ2-3; D perhaps matches TRBD2 (5 bases). This CDR3 is 13 amino acids long. The V gene's germline CDR1 is MNHEY and CDR2 SVGAGI. Trimming stripped 8 bases from V and 2 bases from J, with 11 bases between. The CDR3 region has the DNA TGTGCCAGCTCGGGGTCTTTCACAGATACGCAGTATTTT. This gives the protein CASSGSFTDTQYF.

CDR3 nucleotide sequence: TGTGCCAGCAGCGGTGACAGGGGGCTGGGCGAGCAGTACTTC. It yields the protein CASSGDRGLGEQYF. The V and J genes are TRBV11-3 and TRBJ2-7; 10 bases line up with TRBD1. CDR3 length: 14 residues. In germline, CDR1 is SGHNT, CDR2 YENEEA. The ends lost 5 bases at V and 6 bases at J; junction bases unmatched: 7.

The J gene is TRBJ1-5, the V gene TRBV4-3; 7 bases match TRBD1. There are 18 residues in the CDR3. The germline V gene encodes CDR1 LGHNA and CDR2 YSLEER. V shed 0 bases and J 4 bases; nucleotides not matched to a gene: 12. The CDR3 loop reads CASSQENRGHKPNQPQHF. In DNA form, the CDR3 reads TGCGCCAGCAGCCAAGAAAACAGGGGACACAAGCCTAATCAGCCCCAGCATTTT.

This clone came up once. The chain carries TRBV29-1 and TRBJ1-2; 9 bases align to TRBD1. With V trimmed by 4 bases and J by 3 bases, 15 bases remained unmatched. Germline lookup yields CDR1 SQVTM and CDR2 ANQGSEA. This CDR3 spans 17 amino acids. The CDR3 here is CSVVAHTADRGDYGYTF. CDR3 coding DNA: TGCAGCGTTGTAGCTCACACCGCGGACAGGGGTGACTATGGCTACACCTTC.

The chain uses TRBV6-5 and TRBJ2-1, with unresolved D. V dropped 4 bases and J dropped 7 bases, with 8 bases sitting between them. Germline V CDR1 and CDR2: MNHEY, SVGAGI. The CDR3 has 12 residues. The CDR3 spells CASSFLGNEQFF. Here the CDR3 DNA reads TGTGCCAGCAGTTTCCTAGGAAATGAGCAGTTCTTC.